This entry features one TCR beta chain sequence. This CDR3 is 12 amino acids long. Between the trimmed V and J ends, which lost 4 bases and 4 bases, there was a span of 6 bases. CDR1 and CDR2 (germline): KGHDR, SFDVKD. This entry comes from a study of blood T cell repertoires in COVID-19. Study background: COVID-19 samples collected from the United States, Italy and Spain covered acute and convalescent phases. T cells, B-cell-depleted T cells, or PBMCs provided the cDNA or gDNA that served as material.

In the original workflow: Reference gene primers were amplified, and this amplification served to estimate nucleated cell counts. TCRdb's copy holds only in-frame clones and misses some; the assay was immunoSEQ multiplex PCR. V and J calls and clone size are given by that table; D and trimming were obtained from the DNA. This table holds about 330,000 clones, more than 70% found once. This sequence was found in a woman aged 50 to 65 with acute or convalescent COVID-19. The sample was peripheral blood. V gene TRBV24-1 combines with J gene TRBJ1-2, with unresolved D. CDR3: CATSEQFYGYTF. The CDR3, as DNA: TGTGCCACCAGTGAACAGTTCTATGGCTACACCTTC.